The 2 T cell receptor beta chains below were found in one sample sequenced in a study of regulatory T cells in long-lasting Graves disease. Stated time point: persistent/refractory GD, antithyroid drugs over 5 years with positive TRAb. Extracted RNA from PBMCs served as the source of the TCR library. Arm-PCR of CDR3 regions and iRepertoire HTBI primers were used to build TCR beta libraries. One entry per CDR3 protein results from TCRdb running MiXCR on the multiplex PCR reads. Found here are around 500,000 distinct CDR3 sequences, around 21% of them singletons; the top ten hold approximately 8%. Sequenced material: peripheral blood mononuclear cells (PBMCs), taken when the disease was refractory, from a patient treated with antithyroid drugs. The receptor set was obtained from a female donor with Graves disease.

This clonotype appeared many times. This chain joins TRBV25-1 and TRBJ1-1; 8 bases match TRBD1. CDR1 is MGHDK and CDR2 is SYGVNS in the germline V gene. The CDR3 length is 14 residues. Unmatched junction bases numbered 4, after V lost 2 bases and J lost 5 bases. The CDR3 here is CASSEGTGRTEAFF. The CDR3 bases are TGTGCCAGCAGTGAAGGGACAGGTCGAACTGAAGCTTTCTTT.

A single count supports this clonotype. The chain joins TRBV9 to TRBJ2-1, with 8 bases aligning to TRBD2. J lost 9 bases, V lost 3 bases, and 11 bases had no gene match. The CDR3 is made up of 15 amino acids. CDR1 is SGDLS, CDR2 YYNGEE, per germline. The CDR3 bases are TGTGCCAGCAGCGCCGTGGGAGCGGGAGCGATTGAGCAGTTCTTC. It is translated as CASSAVGAGAIEQFF.